This passage covers 8 T cell receptor beta chains from one sample sequenced in a study of beta chain features in type 1 diabetes. The antigens these receptors bind are not known. The entirety of the isolated RNA underwent reverse transcription, so expressed TCRB transcripts were sequenced. Assay used: immunoSEQ multiplex PCR; TCRdb lists only in-frame clones, some missing. The repertoire holds some 700,000 clones, 13% seen once, with 0.022% in the top ten. Overall study results and limits: Shortening that was moderate but significant affected the TCRB CDR3s of Type 1 diabetes patients in all four CD4+ subsets.

The sample comprised naive CD4+ T cells from blood. These receptors all come from a man younger than 35 with type 1 diabetes.

This clone was observed a few times. This chain connects TRBV30 to TRBJ2-7, with 8 bases aligning to TRBD1. The CDR3 has 15 amino acids. CDR1 GTSNPN and CDR2 SVGIG come from the germline V gene (reference sequence). Losses at the gene ends were 0 bases for V and 3 bases for J; bases not matched to a gene: 7. The CDR3 DNA reads as TGTGCCTGGAGTGTACGGCCAGGGGGCAGCTACGAGCAGTACTTC. Translated, it gives CAWSVRPGGSYEQYF.

The V and J genes are TRBV10-3 and TRBJ2-1, with 8 bases that match TRBD2. Germline assignment: CDR1 ENHRY and CDR2 SYGVKD. J lost 6 bases, V lost 5 bases, and 12 bases had no gene match. CDR3 length: 16 amino acids. In DNA form, the CDR3 reads TGTGCCATCAGTAACCCGCGGGGGGCAGTGGGCAATGAGCAGTTCTTC. Translation gives CAISNPRGAVGNEQFF.

The rearrangement joins TRBV6-1 to TRBJ2-2; D not resolved. The CDR3 is made up of 14 amino acids. With 2 bases removed from V and 4 bases from J, the gap between germline ends came to 8 bases. Germline lookup yields CDR1 MNHNS and CDR2 SASEGT. The CDR3, as DNA: TGTGCCAGCAGTGAAAGCGCCTCCACCGGGGAGCTGTTTTTT. Translation: CASSESASTGELFF.

The rearrangement links TRBV6-5 to TRBJ1-5; 7 nucleotides line up with TRBD1. Trimming cost V 6 bases and J 5 bases; bases outside gene matches: 10. The CDR3 length is 15 residues. The germline V gene has CDR1 MNHEY and CDR2 SVGAGI. In DNA, the CDR3 is TGTGCCAGCAGCCGGACAGGTCTTTTGGATCAGCCCCAGCATTTT. As protein: CASSRTGLLDQPQHF.

This clone has just a few counts. The CDR3 nucleotides are TGTGCCTCCCAGGTCACCGGGGAGCTGTTTTTT. The encoded protein is CASQVTGELFF. This chain joins TRBV30 and TRBJ2-2; D call uncertain. Trimming removed 7 bases from V and 4 bases from J, with 7 bases in between. The CDR3 consists of 11 residues. CDR1 and CDR2 from the germline V gene are GTSNPN and SVGIG (reference sequence).

Only a few counts were recorded for this clone. The CDR3 is CASSSGTNTEAFF. CDR3 in DNA: TGTGCCAGCAGCTCCGGGACGAACACTGAAGCTTTCTTT. The chain links TRBV7-6 to TRBJ1-1; D possibly corresponds to TRBD1 (5 bases). V lost 4 bases, J lost 1 base, and 7 bases lay in between. The germline gives CDR1 SGHVS, CDR2 FNYEAQ. The CDR3 extends over 13 amino acids.

The gene calls are TRBV18 and TRBJ1-5; D is unclear. There are 13 residues in the CDR3. Trimming took off 3 bases at V and 4 bases at J, with 7 bases between the two ends. Germline V gene data show CDR1 as KGHSH and CDR2 as LQKENI. CDR3 loop: CASSPGLNQPQHF. In DNA form, the CDR3 reads TGTGCCAGCTCACCGGGTCTGAATCAGCCCCAGCATTTT.

The genes are TRBV7-9 and TRBJ2-7; D is ambiguous. V was clipped by 5 bases and J by 5 bases, with 16 bases between them. The V gene's germline CDR1 is SEHNR and CDR2 FQNEAQ (reference sequence). The CDR3 is 14 amino acids. The CDR3 region is CASSRLMGYHEQYF. The DNA for the CDR3 is TGTGCCAGCAGCCGATTAATGGGGTACCACGAGCAGTACTTC.